A selection of T cell receptor beta chains follows, all from one sample in a study of blood T cell repertoires in COVID-19. Sequenced by immunoSEQ multiplex PCR; TCRdb stores in-frame clones only, minus some. The table records around 330,000 clones, around 90% of them present only once. The sample consisted of PBMCs or T cells enriched from blood (not recorded which). These receptors were obtained from a man aged 55 to 69 who had recovered from COVID-19. Each CDR3 is given with its conserved first and last residue. The order of the fields is clone size, J gene, D gene, V gene, CDR3 DNA, CDR3 protein. D genes are given only for firm matches. Clone size is shown for a subset of rows, as once, few, many or a class of expanded clone.

-,TRBJ1-2,TRBD1,TRBV28,TGTGCCAGCACTATCCCGGACAGGGGGAGCCGGCCACGCGGCTACACCTTC,CASTIPDRGSRPRGYTF
-,TRBJ2-5,-,TRBV24-1,TGTGCCACCACCGGCGGCGGGACCCAGTACTTC,CATTGGGTQYF
-,TRBJ1-2,-,TRBV7-9,TGTGCCAGCGGCACCTATGGCTACACCTTC,CASGTYGYTF
-,TRBJ2-1,-,TRBV3-1/TRBV3-2,TGTGCCAGCAGCCAACTCTATGAGCAGTTCTTC,CASSQLYEQFF
-,TRBJ2-1,TRBD2,TRBV15,TGTGCCACCAGCAGAGTCTCAGCGGGAGGCGGTGAGCAGTTCTTC,CATSRVSAGGGEQFF
-,TRBJ2-5,TRBD2,TRBV2,TGTGCCAGCGGTGGACTAGCGGGTCCGCAAGAGACCCAGTACTTC,CASGGLAGPQETQYF
once,TRBJ2-2,-,TRBV11-3,TGTGCCAGCAGCTTAGTTTCAGGGCCGTACGGGGAGCTGTTTTTT,CASSLVSGPYGELFF
-,TRBJ2-5,TRBD2,TRBV12-3/TRBV12-4,TGTGCCAGCAGTTTACTAGCGGAGGAGACCCAGTACTTC,CASSLLAEETQYF
-,TRBJ1-4,-,TRBV2,TGTGCCAGCAGGATTGGCGGTGAAAAACTGTTTTTT,CASRIGGEKLFF
-,TRBJ1-5,-,TRBV4-1,TGCGCCAGCAGCCAATTCTTTGCCCTCGCGGTGAATCAGCCCCAGCATTTT,CASSQFFALAVNQPQHF
-,TRBJ2-3,TRBD2,TRBV13,TGTGCCAGCAGCTTAGCGGGAGGCGCAGATACGCAGTATTTT,CASSLAGGADTQYF
-,TRBJ2-3,TRBD2,TRBV3-1/TRBV3-2,TGTGCCAGCAGCCAAGTACTAGCGGCGGGAACAGATACGCAGTATTTT,CASSQVLAAGTDTQYF
once,TRBJ2-1,TRBD2,TRBV7-8,TGTGCCAGCAGCTTGCCCGGGACTAGGAGTCAAAGCTCCTACAATGAGCAGTTCTTC,CASSLPGTRSQSSYNEQFF
-,TRBJ1-3,-,TRBV4-1,TGCGCCAGCAGCGAATCCGGGACACCTTACTCCTCTGGAAACACCATATATTTT,CASSESGTPYSSGNTIYF
-,TRBJ2-7,TRBD2,TRBV28,TGTGCCAGCACCCGCGGGAGGACTAGCAATTACGAGCAGTACTTC,CASTRGRTSNYEQYF
-,TRBJ1-2,-,TRBV27,TGTGCCAGCAAGTTCACTGATCAAAACTATGGCTACACCTTC,CASKFTDQNYGYTF
few,TRBJ1-5,-,TRBV9,TGTGCCAGCAGCGTAGAGGGGGTTAGCAATCAGCCCCAGCATTTT,CASSVEGVSNQPQHF
-,TRBJ2-3,-,TRBV27,TGTGCCAGCAGGTTATCCCCACAGAGCACAGATACGCAGTATTTT,CASRLSPQSTDTQYF
-,TRBJ2-5,TRBD1,TRBV9,TGTGCCAGCAGCGGAGAACCGGGACAGGGGGGTCAAGAGACCCAGTACTTC,CASSGEPGQGGQETQYF
-,TRBJ2-7,-,TRBV18,TGTGCCAGCTCACTGGGCCAGGACTACGAGCAGTACTTC,CASSLGQDYEQYF
-,TRBJ2-5,-,TRBV6-1,TGTGCCAGCAGTGAATTAGCGGCCAGACAGTCGGGGACCCAGTACTTC,CASSELAARQSGTQYF